The T cell receptor (beta chain) described here comes from a study of cytomegalovirus exposure and HLA in healthy donors. The CDR3 has 13 amino acids. Germline V gives CDR1 MNHNY, CDR2 SVGAGI (reference sequence). Between the trimmed V and J ends, which lost 6 bases and 8 bases, there was a span of 16 bases. Study conclusions and caveats: Later, TCR association rates were found to vary by HLA locus, highest for DRB1 and lowest for HLA-C.

To note about this clone: Antigen specificity is unknown.

Primers for the PCR totalled 60 Vbeta and 13 Jbeta. Sequencing was performed with immunoSEQ multiplex PCR; in TCRdb, only in-frame clones are kept and a portion is missing. The sample has 55,000 to 80,000 clones, around three quarters seen once. The chain couples TRBV6-6 to TRBJ1-2; perhaps TRBD1 as D (6 bases). The clonotype was recovered from a man aged 60 to 69 in good health and CMV-seropositive. The specimen was PBMCs. CDR3 sequence (DNA): TGTGCCAGCAGCCCCCTACAGGGCGGAGGCTACACCTTC. Protein sequence: CASSPLQGGGYTF.